This TCR beta chain was identified in a study of tumor and adjacent non-tumor tissue in lung cancer. For the study at large: Stage I to III disease affected 10 men and roughly 5 women aged roughly 31 to 85.

A modified ARM-PCR protocol with three rounds of nested PCR amplified TCRbeta. TCRdb re-analysed the multiplex PCR reads in MiXCR, keeping a single row per CDR3 protein. Here the sample spans 200,000 to 250,000 distinct CDR3 sequences, about 71% being singletons. The CDR3 is 15 residues long. Per the germline V gene, CDR1 is SGHDT and CDR2 is YYEEEE. RNA was extracted from bulk tissue without any cell sorting. General study findings and limits: Normal lung showed higher cumulative top 100 clone frequency than tumor.

As concerns this clonotype: Its antigen is not known. A much more abundant neighbour one base away suggests this may be a read error.

This chain links TRBV5-6 with TRBJ2-1, with 8 nucleotides matching TRBD1. The DNA matches TRBJ2-7 better at its end, which makes the J call doubtful. The sequencing sample was made of lung tumor tissue. This TCR was sampled from a man aged 55 to 70 with non-small cell lung cancer. For the CDR3, the DNA is TGTGCCAGCAGCTTCGGCAGGGGGCCGTACAATGAGCAGTACTTC. Translating it yields CASSFGRGPYNEQYF.